Listed here are 25 T cell receptor beta chains from one sample, sequenced in a study of T cells in Graves' hyperthyroidism and ophthalmopathy (dated by TCRdb to between 2017 and 2020). The receptor library was made with multiplex PCR. The listed sequencing device is Illumina HiSeq 2000. TCR beta CDR3 regions were amplified from RNA transcripts. A first-round RT-PCR of the TCR CDR3 used the HTBI primer set with the Qiagen OneStep RT-PCR kit. In-frame beta chains were kept once TCRdb had trimmed the public reads at Q25 with fastp and called clones with MiXCR. Merged by CDR3 protein, the rows form single entries marked with the most common genes and DNA. The sample table records almost 600,000 distinct CDR3 sequences; roughly 14% of these occur just once. The leading ten clones occupy less than 6% of the sample. The sequenced sample was blood. These receptors all come from a young woman with Graves' hyperthyroidism that later progressed to Graves' ophthalmopathy.

This clonotype was detected ten times or more. The DNA for the CDR3 is TGCGCCAGCAGCTTGGAGACAGGGGGACTGCTCGAGCAGTACTTC. Translation: CASSLETGGLLEQYF. This sequence joins TRBV5-1 and TRBJ2-7; 9 nucleotides match TRBD1. The CDR3 spans 15 residues. The J segment lost 6 bases and the V segment lost 0 bases, leaving 7 bases of the junction unmatched. Germline CDR1 reads SGHRS; CDR2 reads YFSETQ.

The table lists this clonotype with many counts. The chain is built from TRBV28 and TRBJ1-1; D ambiguous. Trimming removed 4 bases from V and 4 bases from J, with 16 bases in between. From germline, CDR1 is MDHEN and CDR2 SYDVKM. This CDR3 spans 15 amino acids. CDR3 sequence (DNA): TGTGCCAGCAGTTCCCCTGAAACGCGTGGCACTGAAGCTTTCTTT. Protein sequence: CASSSPETRGTEAFF.

The V call is TRBV3-1, the J call TRBJ1-4; D gene uncertain. Looked up from germline, CDR1 is LGHDT and CDR2 is YNNKEL (reference sequence). V was pared by 3 bases and J by 7 bases, with 12 bases between. The CDR3 is made up of 14 amino acids. The chain's CDR3 is CASSQRARSEKLFF. The CDR3 DNA reads as TGTGCCAGCAGCCAGAGAGCACGGAGTGAAAAACTGTTTTTT.

This clonotype has a count of ten or more. The rearrangement joins TRBV11-1 to TRBJ2-7; no clear D. The CDR3 consists of 12 residues. V lost 4 bases to trimming and J lost 4 bases, with 8 bases between them. Germline V CDR1 and CDR2: SGHAT, FQDESV (reference sequence). The DNA for the CDR3 is TGTGCCAGCAGCTCAACCCATTACGAGCAGTACTTC. This encodes CASSSTHYEQYF.

This chain connects TRBV6-1 to TRBJ2-2; perhaps TRBD2 as D (5 bases). The CDR3 covers 14 residues. The germline V gene has CDR1 MNHNS and CDR2 SASEGT. Trimming left V 4 bases short and J 6 bases short, with 12 bases between. CDR3 nucleotides: TGTGCCAGCAGTGGTACTAGGGCACCCGGGGAGCTGTTTTTT. As protein: CASSGTRAPGELFF.

This clonotype was recorded at least ten times. CDR3 residues: CASSGGPRGEKLFF. The CDR3 DNA reads as TGTGCCAGCAGCGGGGGACCCAGGGGTGAAAAACTGTTTTTT. V is TRBV2 and J is TRBJ1-4, with D possibly matching TRBD1 (6 bases). The CDR3 totals 14 residues. Deletions cut 6 bases from V and 7 bases from J, with 15 bases between. The germline CDR1 and CDR2 sequences are SNHLY and FYNNEI.

This clonotype was counted many times. This sequence joins TRBV11-1 and TRBJ2-5, with D possibly being TRBD1 (5 bases). V was trimmed by 8 bases and J by 5 bases, leaving 12 bases between them. The CDR3 runs 12 residues. Per germline, CDR1 SGHAT and CDR2 FQDESV (reference sequence). This CDR3 reads CASSRGSETQYF. The CDR3 nucleotides are TGTGCCAGCTCAAGGGGTTCCGAGACCCAGTACTTC.

This clonotype was seen at least ten times. The rearrangement links TRBV20-1 to TRBJ2-5; no definite D call. Germline loops: CDR1 DFQATT, CDR2 SNEGSKA (reference sequence). V was shortened by 3 bases and J by 2 bases, with 13 bases between the two germline ends. The CDR3 is made up of 14 amino acids. The CDR3 nucleotides are TGCAGTGCTAGTCCTTTCCTTTCACAAGAGACCCAGTACTTC. Residues: CSASPFLSQETQYF.

This clonotype occurred many times. This sequence joins TRBV6-2 or TRBV6-3 and TRBJ1-1; TRBD1 agrees at 7 bases. The J segment lost 1 base and the V segment lost 2 bases, leaving 7 bases of the junction unmatched. The CDR3 totals 16 residues. Germline V gene data show CDR1 as MNHEY and CDR2 as SVGEGT. This CDR3 reads CASSYPPGQKNTEAFF. As DNA, the CDR3 is TGTGCCAGCAGTTACCCCCCGGGACAGAAGAACACTGAAGCTTTCTTT.

This clonotype has a count of ten or more. The chain carries TRBV12-3 or TRBV12-4 and TRBJ2-2; D may match TRBD1 or TRBD2 (5 bases each). Trimming removed 2 bases from V and 4 bases from J, with 14 bases in between. The CDR3 totals 16 residues. In DNA, the CDR3 is TGTGCCAGCAGTTTACTCGTCGGGACCACCACCGGGGAGCTGTTTTTT. Residues: CASSLLVGTTTGELFF.

The chain has TRBV14 and TRBJ2-4, with D unresolved. The CDR3 is 15 residues long. Germline-derived CDR1 and CDR2 are SGHDN and FVKESK. V lost 0 bases and J 7 bases, leaving 13 bases between the germline ends. In nucleotides, the CDR3 is TGTGCCAGCAGCCAAGATCTTGGGGTCCAGAACATTCAGTACTTC. Translating it yields CASSQDLGVQNIQYF. The variable domain in full, completed from reference TRBV14 and TRBJ2-4, reads EAGVTQFPSHSVIEKGQTVTLRCDPISGHDNLYWYRRVMGKEIKFLLHFVKESKQDESGMPNNRFLAERTGGTYSTLKVQPAELEDSGVYFCASSQDLGVQNIQYFGAGTRLSVL.

Worth noting for this clonotype: At one boundary the junction diverges from the germline segment, which might be a read error. V usage is TRBV9 and J usage is TRBJ1-3; D call uncertain. The CDR3 extends over 16 amino acids. Germline values: CDR1 SGDLS, CDR2 YYNGEE. CDR3 coding DNA: TGTGCCAGCAGCGTAGGGGTTACTCTCTCTGGAAACACCATACATTTT. Protein: CASSVGVTLSGNTIHF.

This clonotype occurred many times. V usage is TRBV25-1 and J usage is TRBJ2-3, with TRBD2 matching over 13 bases. The CDR3 contains 15 residues. CDR1 and CDR2 from the germline V gene are MGHDK and SYGVNS. Germline trimming cut 8 bases from V and 4 bases from J; bases unmatched to any gene: 6. For the CDR3, the DNA is TGTGCCAGCCGTAGGACTAGCGGGGGCTCAGATACGCAGTATTTT. Amino acid sequence: CASRRTSGGSDTQYF.

This clonotype has a count of ten or more. The chain carries TRBV27 and TRBJ1-1; no definite D call. Germline CDR1 MNHEY, CDR2 SMNVEV (reference sequence). The CDR3 has 13 amino acids. V lost 5 bases to trimming and J lost 3 bases, with 10 bases between them. The CDR3 reads CASSTDGDTEAFF. The CDR3 coding sequence is TGTGCCAGCAGTACGGACGGGGACACTGAAGCTTTCTTT.

This clonotype occurred many times. This sequence joins TRBV11-2 and TRBJ1-1; 10 bases are shared with TRBD1. CDR1 and CDR2 (germline): SGHAT, FQNNGV. CDR3 length: 17 amino acids. With V trimmed by 3 bases and J by 1 base, 8 bases remained unmatched. This CDR3 is CASSFPGQGTRNTEAFF. In DNA, the CDR3 is TGTGCCAGCAGCTTTCCGGGACAGGGGACTCGGAACACTGAAGCTTTCTTT.

This clonotype has at least ten counts. The rearrangement links TRBV6-1 to TRBJ1-5; D is undetermined. The CDR3 is made up of 15 amino acids. CDR1 and CDR2 from the germline V gene are MNHNS and SASEGT. Trimming stripped 7 bases from V and 3 bases from J, with 16 bases between. The CDR3, as DNA: TGTGCCAGCACCTCTATGGTCCTTGCCAATCAGCCCCAGCATTTT. Translation gives CASTSMVLANQPQHF.

Ten or more counts support this clonotype. V is TRBV7-3 and J is TRBJ1-1, with D perhaps TRBD1 (5 bases). From germline, CDR1 is SGHTA and CDR2 FQGTGA. The CDR3 length is 13 residues. The germline V and J ends were trimmed by 2 bases and 7 bases, with 11 bases remaining between them. The CDR3 here is CASSLAGPGEAFF. Written as DNA, the CDR3 is TGTGCCAGCAGCTTAGCGGGGCCTGGTGAAGCTTTCTTT. Full variable domain (missing parts from reference TRBV7-3 and TRBJ1-1): GAGVSQTPSNKVTEKGKYVELRCDPISGHTALYWYRQSLGQGPEFLIYFQGTGAADDSGLPNDRFFAVRPEGSVSTLKIQRTERGDSAVYLCASSLAGPGEAFFGQGTRLTVV.

This clonotype has at least ten counts. The chain carries TRBV10-3 and TRBJ1-3; D unclear. This CDR3 is 14 amino acids long. From germline, CDR1 is ENHRY and CDR2 SYGVKD. V lost 8 bases and J lost 0, with 11 bases in between. Written as DNA, the CDR3 is TGTGCCATCCGGGTCGTCCTCTCTGGAAACACCATATATTTT. Its protein is CAIRVVLSGNTIYF.

V is TRBV11-3 and J is TRBJ2-3, with 12 bases lining up with TRBD2. V dropped 3 bases and J dropped 2; count of bases not matched to a gene: 18. Germline CDR1 SGHNT, CDR2 YENEEA. The CDR3 extends over 21 amino acids. CDR3 bases: TGTGCCAGCAGCTTGGATGGACCCCCCGGGACTAGCGGGCCGATCACAGATACGCAGTATTTT. This translates into CASSLDGPPGTSGPITDTQYF.

In its sample, this clonotype was seen many times. The V gene is TRBV28, the J gene TRBJ1-1; a possible D gene is TRBD1 (6 bases). The CDR3 runs 13 residues. Germline loops: CDR1 MDHEN, CDR2 SYDVKM. The CDR3 nucleotides are TGTGAATCTTCGGGACACCTTAACACTGAAGCTTTCTTT. This gives the protein CESSGHLNTEAFF.

The table lists this clonotype with many counts. The CDR3 DNA is TGTGCCAGCAGCTTCGGGGGTAGAACAGAGGAAGCTTTCTTT. Translated, it gives CASSFGGRTEEAFF. J is TRBJ1-1 and V is TRBV7-9; D possibly corresponds to TRBD1 (5 bases). This CDR3 has 14 residues. CDR1 SEHNR and CDR2 FQNEAQ come from the germline V gene (reference sequence). Trimming cost V 3 bases and J 8 bases, with 16 bases left between them.

Only a few counts were recorded for this clonotype. The chain carries TRBV19 and TRBJ1-5; D is unresolved. V lost 7 bases and J 3 bases, leaving 19 bases between the germline ends. There are 16 residues in the CDR3. Germline V lookup: CDR1 LNHDA, CDR2 SQIVND (reference sequence). This CDR3 is CASNPNNDGFNQPQHF. CDR3 in DNA: TGTGCCAGTAATCCCAACAACGACGGATTCAATCAGCCCCAGCATTTT.

The chain is built from TRBV12-3 or TRBV12-4 and TRBJ1-5, with 9 bases lining up with TRBD1. The trim removed 6 bases at V and 0 bases at J, leaving 21 bases unmatched. The CDR3 spans 21 residues. The CDR3 protein is CASSRYIGGTGNVHSNQPQHF. In DNA, the CDR3 is TGTGCCAGCAGCCGATACATAGGTGGGACAGGGAATGTACATAGCAATCAGCCCCAGCATTTT.

This clonotype was observed at least ten times. The chain couples TRBV3-1 to TRBJ1-4, with TRBD1 as a possible D gene (6 bases). This CDR3 is built from 15 residues. Germline V gives CDR1 LGHDT, CDR2 YNNKEL (reference sequence). Trimming cost V 2 bases and J 2 bases, with 9 bases left between them. CDR3 amino acids: CASSQKGGTNEKLFF. The CDR3 nucleotides are TGTGCCAGCAGCCAAAAGGGGGGGACTAATGAAAAACTGTTTTTT.

This chain connects TRBV6-2 or TRBV6-3 to TRBJ2-7; D unresolved. Per germline, CDR1 MNHEY and CDR2 SVGEGT. V lost 3 bases and J lost 5, with 8 bases in between. The length of the CDR3 is 12 residues. The CDR3 region is CASSYRSHEQYF. The CDR3 nucleotides are TGTGCCAGCAGTTATAGATCTCACGAGCAGTACTTC.